This T cell receptor (beta chain) derives from a study of blood T cell repertoires in COVID-19. This clone occurred a few times. Other DNA sequences of this sample code for an identical CDR3. The length of the CDR3 is 15 residues. Per germline, CDR1 MDHEN and CDR2 SYDVKM. V lost 4 bases, J lost 3 bases, and 5 bases stayed unmatched. The table came from immunoSEQ multiplex PCR; TCRdb's copy has only in-frame clones and leaves some out. Of 250,000 to 300,000 clones listed, approximately 87% were seen once; the top ten hold 4.6%. Specimen: peripheral blood. This chain uses TRBV28 with TRBJ2-7; 11 bases match TRBD1. The sequence derives from a man aged 55-75 years who had recovered from COVID-19. CDR3 in amino acids: CASSSTGTGGYEQYF. In nucleotides, the CDR3 is TGTGCCAGCAGTTCGACCGGGACAGGGGGCTACGAGCAGTACTTC.